A selection of T cell receptor beta chains follows, all from one sample in a study of blood T cell repertoires in COVID-19. TCRdb's copy holds only in-frame clones and misses some; the assay was immunoSEQ multiplex PCR. The data show 150,000 to 200,000 clones, under 90% seen once. Source material: PBMCs or T cells enriched from blood (not recorded which). All receptors come from a man in his fifties who had recovered from COVID-19. The CDR3 runs from the conserved cysteine through the conserved F or W. A D gene is named only where the DNA matches it firmly. The listing skips clone size in some rows; elsewhere it reads once, few, many or a size class.

D,J,V,size,DNA,CDR3
TRBD1,TRBJ1-5,TRBV18,NA,TGTGCCAGCTCACAGGGACAGGGCAATCAGCCCCAGCATTTT,CASSQGQGNQPQHF
TRBD1,TRBJ2-7,TRBV29-1,NA,TGCAGCGCCCTGGACAGGGGCACCTACGAGCAGTACTTC,CSALDRGTYEQYF
NA,TRBJ1-2,TRBV7-8,NA,TGTGCCAGCAGCCCCGGACATTCTAACTATGGCTACACCTTC,CASSPGHSNYGYTF
TRBD1,TRBJ1-3,TRBV5-4,NA,TGTGCCAGCAGCTGGACAGGGAACGACATAAACACCATATATTTT,CASSWTGNDINTIYF
NA,TRBJ2-3,TRBV18,few,TGTGCCAGCTCACCATTGGGCAAGATGATAGATACGCAGTATTTT,CASSPLGKMIDTQYF
NA,TRBJ1-6,TRBV2,NA,TGTGCCAGCAGTCTGTCTAGTTCACCCCTCCACTTT,CASSLSSSPLHF
NA,TRBJ2-5,TRBV19,NA,TGTGCCAGTAGTACCTCGGGGGTAGCTCGGGGTGAGACCCAGTACTTC,CASSTSGVARGETQYF
NA,TRBJ2-5,TRBV20-1,NA,TGCAGTGGGCGAGGTGGAGAGACCCAGTACTTC,CSGRGGETQYF
NA,TRBJ1-3,TRBV19,NA,TGTGCCAGTAGTGGCCTCGGGGCTGGAAACACCATATATTTT,CASSGLGAGNTIYF
NA,TRBJ1-2,TRBV27,NA,TGTGCCAGCAGTGACTACACGGGGGGTATTGGAGGCTACACCTTC,CASSDYTGGIGGYTF
NA,TRBJ2-5,TRBV16,NA,TGTGCCAGCAGCCGTGTGGCGGCAGACCAGTACTTC,CASSRVAADQYF
TRBD1,TRBJ1-5,TRBV28,once,TGTGCCAGCAGTTTTGAGGTAGGGGGCAAAGATCAGCCCCAGCATTTT,CASSFEVGGKDQPQHF
NA,TRBJ2-7,TRBV21-1,NA,TGTGCCAGCAGCTTAAGGATGGCAGGGGGCTACGAGCAGTACTTC,CASSLRMAGGYEQYF
TRBD1,TRBJ2-7,TRBV25-1,NA,TGTGCCAGCAGTGACCCCTCGCGGACAGGGGGATACGAGCAGTACTTC,CASSDPSRTGGYEQYF
NA,TRBJ2-3,TRBV7-3,NA,TGTGCCAGCAGCCCGCGGGACAGTAGCACAGATACGCAGTATTTT,CASSPRDSSTDTQYF
NA,TRBJ2-1,TRBV19,NA,TGTGCCAGTAGTATAGTGAGGGAGGCCTACAATGAGCAGTTCTTC,CASSIVREAYNEQFF
NA,TRBJ2-3,TRBV5-1,NA,TGCGCCAGCAGCTTGGTGGCCTCAGATACGCAGTATTTT,CASSLVASDTQYF
NA,TRBJ1-2,TRBV12-3/TRBV12-4,NA,TGTGCCAGCAGACAGGGACGTGGCTACACCTTC,CASRQGRGYTF
TRBD1,TRBJ2-1,TRBV20-1,NA,TGCAGTGCTAGTGTTGGACAGGGGCTCAATGAGCAGTTCTTC,CSASVGQGLNEQFF
TRBD1,TRBJ2-7,TRBV19,once,TGTGCCAGTAGCAGGGACAGGAGATACGAGCAGTACTTC,CASSRDRRYEQYF
NA,TRBJ1-1,TRBV18,NA,TGTGCCAGCTCACCGGGTTTGCGGACTGAAGCTTTCTTT,CASSPGLRTEAFF
NA,TRBJ1-6,TRBV19,NA,TGTGCCAGTAGTATAACGCAGTCAACTTCACCCCTCCACTTT,CASSITQSTSPLHF
NA,TRBJ1-1,TRBV5-1,NA,TGCGCCAGCAGCTTGGCTAATGGGGCTGCTGAAGCTTTCTTT,CASSLANGAAEAFF
TRBD1,TRBJ1-2,TRBV29-1,NA,TGCAGCGTAGGACAGGGTCTCCATGGCTACACCTTC,CSVGQGLHGYTF